A single sample is the source of the 14 T cell receptor beta chains below, sequenced in a study of long-term antiretroviral therapy in people with HIV. Running of the v3.0 immunoSEQ assay took place at survey level. Clones were read by immunoSEQ multiplex PCR, and TCRdb kept only the in-frame ones, dropping some. The data show fewer than 45,000 clones, with about 80% seen just once and approximately 6.3% held by the top ten. The input for sequencing was unsorted PBMCs, taken 3.4 years after starting antiretroviral therapy. The receptors stem from a man aged 25-40 years with HIV.

This chain joins TRBV2 and TRBJ2-2; D is uncertain. Trimming took 6 bases from V and 0 from J, leaving 8 bases between them. The length of the CDR3 is 14 residues. Germline V gene sequence: CDR1 SNHLY, CDR2 FYNNEI. CDR3 DNA: TGTGCCAGCAGGCGCGGCGCGAACACCGGGGAGCTGTTTTTT. Its translation: CASRRGANTGELFF.

The chain uses TRBV6-6 and TRBJ1-1; D remains ambiguous. Germline CDR1 is MNHNY and CDR2 is SVGAGI (reference sequence). This CDR3 is built from 15 residues. The V and J ends lost 4 bases and 1 base respectively, with 13 bases between them. CDR3 sequence reads: CASSSIGVGNTEAFF. The CDR3, as DNA: TGTGCCAGCAGTTCGATTGGAGTAGGGAACACTGAAGCTTTCTTT.

The J gene is TRBJ2-3, the V gene TRBV29-1; 10 nucleotides line up with TRBD2. The CDR3 is 15 residues long. J was trimmed by 4 bases and V by 4 bases; bases with no gene match: 8. The germline V gene encodes CDR1 SQVTM and CDR2 ANQGSEA. The CDR3 loop reads CSVVYSGRRADTQYF. The CDR3 nucleotides read TGCAGCGTTGTATATAGCGGGAGGAGGGCAGATACGCAGTATTTT.

The chain is built from TRBV7-8 and TRBJ1-5, with no clear D. The CDR3 length is 11 residues. Germline V CDR1 and CDR2: SGHVS, FQNEAQ. Deletions cut 4 bases from V and 7 bases from J, with 5 bases between. CDR3 residues: CASSSEQPQHF. As DNA, the CDR3 is TGTGCCAGCAGCTCGGAACAGCCCCAGCATTTT.

This clone has just a few counts. The sample contains more than one DNA sequence encoding this CDR3. The chain uses TRBV14 and TRBJ2-7; 8 nucleotides agree with TRBD2. Germline V gene sequence: CDR1 SGHDN, CDR2 FVKESK. J gave up 6 bases and V 4 bases, and 5 bases lay outside the gene matches. CDR3 length: 13 amino acids. The CDR3 loop is CASSPGTRVEQYF. The CDR3 DNA is TGTGCCAGCAGCCCCGGGACTAGAGTCGAGCAGTACTTC.

This chain joins TRBV7-2 and TRBJ1-3; no clear D gene. This CDR3 comprises 11 residues. With 4 bases removed from V and 12 bases from J, the gap between germline ends came to 10 bases. Germline CDR1 reads SGHTA; CDR2 reads FQGNSA. CDR3 residues: CASSSFTGIYF. DNA of the CDR3: TGTGCCAGCAGCTCCTTCACTGGCATATATTTT.

This clone turned up a few times. The V gene is TRBV10-3, the J gene TRBJ1-2, with 7 bases that match TRBD1. Unmatched junction bases numbered 3, after V lost 3 bases and J lost 5 bases. The CDR3 sequence is 13 residues long. Germline V gene lookup returns CDR1 ENHRY and CDR2 SYGVKD. For the CDR3, the DNA is TGTGCCATCAGTGAAGGGACAGCGTATGGCTACACCTTC. It yields the protein CAISEGTAYGYTF.

The rearrangement joins TRBV9 to TRBJ2-7, with TRBD1 matching 8 bases. This CDR3 contains 13 residues. V was clipped by 3 bases and J by 6 bases; unmatched bases: 5. CDR1 and CDR2 (germline): SGDLS, YYNGEE. The DNA for the CDR3 is TGTGCCAGCAGCGCCCTGACAGGGGCCGAGCAGTACTTC. Residues: CASSALTGAEQYF.

This chain links TRBV10-3 with TRBJ2-2; no reliable D call. CDR1 and CDR2 from the germline V gene are ENHRY and SYGVKD. This CDR3 comprises 13 residues. Deletions cut 6 bases from V and 4 bases from J, with 9 bases between. CDR3 residues: CAISPESTGELFF. The CDR3 DNA follows: TGTGCCATCAGCCCAGAAAGCACCGGGGAGCTGTTTTTT.

This chain links TRBV7-9 with TRBJ1-1; 8 positions match TRBD1. The trim removed 1 base at V and 0 bases at J, leaving 1 base unmatched. The germline gives CDR1 SEHNR, CDR2 FQNEAQ (reference sequence). The CDR3 loop spans 15 amino acids. CDR3 nucleotides: TGTGCCAGCAGCTTAGAGGGACAGGTGAACACTGAAGCTTTCTTT. Translated, it gives CASSLEGQVNTEAFF.

This rearrangement joins TRBV4-3 to TRBJ2-1, with 9 bases that match TRBD2. The CDR3 runs 16 residues. The germline V gene has CDR1 LGHNA and CDR2 YSLEER. V was clipped by 2 bases and J by 7 bases; unmatched bases: 9. The CDR3 coding sequence is TGCGCCAGCAGCCAATTAGCGGGAGTCCCTACAAATGAGCAGTTCTTC. Translation: CASSQLAGVPTNEQFF.

This sequence joins TRBV5-1 and TRBJ2-2, with 9 bases that match TRBD2. The CDR3 is 17 residues long. Germline V gives CDR1 SGHRS, CDR2 YFSETQ. With 0 bases clipped from V and 7 bases from J, the junction kept 10 bases outside the gene matches. CDR3 residues: CASSLESLAGRVGELFF. The CDR3 region has the DNA TGCGCCAGCAGCTTGGAGAGCCTAGCGGGAAGGGTCGGGGAGCTGTTTTTT. The whole variable domain, remainder taken from reference TRBV5-1 and TRBJ2-2, is KAGVTQTPRYLIKTRGQQVTLSCSPISGHRSVSWYQQTPGQGLQFLFEYFSETQRNKGNFPGRFSGRQFSNSRSEMNVSTLELGDSALYLCASSLESLAGRVGELFFGEGSRLTVL.

This clone was picked up a small number of times. The rearrangement links TRBV10-3 to TRBJ2-7, with 7 nucleotides matching TRBD2. Trimming at V came to 0 bases and at J to 2 bases, leaving 4 bases not matched to a gene. The germline V gene has CDR1 ENHRY and CDR2 SYGVKD. CDR3 length equals 15 residues. The CDR3 region is CAISESSGLPYEQYF. CDR3 nucleotide sequence: TGTGCCATCAGTGAGTCGTCGGGACTACCCTACGAGCAGTACTTC.

The chain joins TRBV4-3 to TRBJ2-1, with 11 bases that match TRBD2. The CDR3 totals 18 residues. Germline CDR1 reads LGHNA; CDR2 reads YSLEER. The J segment lost 7 bases and the V segment lost 1 base, leaving 12 bases of the junction unmatched. CDR3 in amino acids: CASSQVPLGPSGRNEQFF. In nucleotides, the CDR3 is TGCGCCAGCAGCCAAGTTCCCCTGGGGCCTAGCGGGAGGAATGAGCAGTTCTTC.